Below are 2 T cell receptor beta chains sequenced from a single sample in a study of control samples from healthy donors and cancer patients. Repertoires were generated with immunoSEQ multiplex PCR, while TCRdb's copy carries only in-frame clones and drops some. The sample shows about 92,000 clones, about four fifths of them seen only once. Specimen: blood. Receptors originate from a woman aged 60-75 years in good health.

This clone was observed a handful of times. The chain has TRBV12-3 or TRBV12-4 and TRBJ1-6; D call uncertain. With 3 bases removed from V and 12 bases from J, the gap between germline ends came to 9 bases. The CDR3 is 12 residues long. CDR3 in DNA: TGTGCCAGCAGTTTCGGGGAAGGACCCCTCCACTTT. Protein product: CASSFGEGPLHF.

The CDR3 bases are TGTGCCAGCAGCGCTGGGGCACCCCTGAAGAACACTGAAGCTTTCTTT. Its protein product is CASSAGAPLKNTEAFF. V is TRBV5-8 and J is TRBJ1-1, with D possibly matching TRBD1 (5 bases). This CDR3 is built from 16 residues. The V end was cut by 4 bases, the J end by 1 base, with 17 bases between. The germline gives CDR1 SGHTS, CDR2 YDEGEE.